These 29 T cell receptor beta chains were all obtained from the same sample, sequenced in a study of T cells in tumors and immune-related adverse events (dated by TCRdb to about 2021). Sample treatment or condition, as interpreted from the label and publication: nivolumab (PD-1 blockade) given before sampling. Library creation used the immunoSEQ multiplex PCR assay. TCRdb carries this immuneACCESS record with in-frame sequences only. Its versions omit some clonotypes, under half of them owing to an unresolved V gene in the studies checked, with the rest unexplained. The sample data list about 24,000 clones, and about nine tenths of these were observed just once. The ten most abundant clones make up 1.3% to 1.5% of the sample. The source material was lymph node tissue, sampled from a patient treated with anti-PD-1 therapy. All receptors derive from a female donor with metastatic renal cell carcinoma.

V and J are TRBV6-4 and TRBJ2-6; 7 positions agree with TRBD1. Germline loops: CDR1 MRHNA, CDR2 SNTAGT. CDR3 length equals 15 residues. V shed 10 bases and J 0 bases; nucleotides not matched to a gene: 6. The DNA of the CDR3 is TGTGCCACGTCCCGGGACAGCTCTGGGGCCAACGTCCTGACTTTC. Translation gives CATSRDSSGANVLTF.

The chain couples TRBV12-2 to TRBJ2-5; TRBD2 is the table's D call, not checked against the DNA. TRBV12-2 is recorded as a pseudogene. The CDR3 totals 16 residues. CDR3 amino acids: CASRPKGLNNKETQYF. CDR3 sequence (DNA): TGTGCAAGTCGCCCGAAGGGACTAAACAACAAAGAGACCCAGTACTTC.

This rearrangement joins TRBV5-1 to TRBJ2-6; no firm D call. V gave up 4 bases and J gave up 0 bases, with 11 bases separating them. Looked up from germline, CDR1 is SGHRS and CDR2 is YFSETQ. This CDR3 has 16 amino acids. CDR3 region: CASSAGSNSGANVLTF. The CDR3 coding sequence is TGCGCCAGCAGCGCTGGGTCCAACTCTGGGGCCAACGTCCTGACTTTC.

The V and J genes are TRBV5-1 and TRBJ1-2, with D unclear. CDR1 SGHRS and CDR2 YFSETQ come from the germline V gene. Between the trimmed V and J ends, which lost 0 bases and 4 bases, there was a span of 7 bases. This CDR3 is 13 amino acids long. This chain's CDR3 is CASSLDVSYGYTF. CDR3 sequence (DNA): TGCGCCAGCAGCTTGGATGTTAGCTATGGCTACACCTTC.

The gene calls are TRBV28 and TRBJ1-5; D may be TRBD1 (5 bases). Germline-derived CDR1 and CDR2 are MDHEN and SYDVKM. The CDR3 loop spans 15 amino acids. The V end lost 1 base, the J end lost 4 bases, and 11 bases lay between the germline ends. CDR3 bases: TGTGCCAGCAGTTTATCCAGGGCCAGAAATCAGCCCCAGCATTTT. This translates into CASSLSRARNQPQHF.

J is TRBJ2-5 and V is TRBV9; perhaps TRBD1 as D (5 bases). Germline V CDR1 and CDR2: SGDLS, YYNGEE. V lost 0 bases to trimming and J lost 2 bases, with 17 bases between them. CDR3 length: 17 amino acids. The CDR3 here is CASSVGVRQRGQETQYF. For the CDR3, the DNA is TGTGCCAGCAGCGTAGGTGTCAGACAGCGAGGACAAGAGACCCAGTACTTC.

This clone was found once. The chain's CDR3 is CAWSGPGGGRTEAFF. The CDR3 coding sequence is TGTGCCTGGAGTGGGCCAGGGGGCGGAAGAACTGAAGCTTTCTTT. The chain couples TRBV30 to TRBJ1-1; TRBD1 agrees at 8 bases. V lost 1 base and J lost 5; bases outside the gene matches: 9. CDR3 length equals 15 residues. The germline V gene encodes CDR1 GTSNPN and CDR2 SVGIG (reference sequence). Full variable domain (remainder filled in from reference TRBV30 and TRBJ1-1): SQTIHQWPATLVQPVGSPLSLECTVEGTSNPNLYWYRQAAGRGLQLLFYSVGIGQISSEVPQNLSASRPQDRQFILSSKKLLLSDSGFYLCAWSGPGGGRTEAFFGQGTRLTVV.

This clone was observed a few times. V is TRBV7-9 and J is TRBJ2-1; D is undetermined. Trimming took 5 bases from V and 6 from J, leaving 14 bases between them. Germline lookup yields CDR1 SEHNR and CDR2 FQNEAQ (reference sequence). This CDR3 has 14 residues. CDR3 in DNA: TGTGCCAGCAGCCTGCTTTACTTGGTCAATGAGCAGTTCTTC. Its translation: CASSLLYLVNEQFF.

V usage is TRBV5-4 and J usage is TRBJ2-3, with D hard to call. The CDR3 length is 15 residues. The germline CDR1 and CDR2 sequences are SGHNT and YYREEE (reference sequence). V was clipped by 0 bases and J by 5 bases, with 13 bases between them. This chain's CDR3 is CASSLARPERDTQYF. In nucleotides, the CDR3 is TGTGCCAGCAGCTTGGCTCGACCCGAAAGAGATACGCAGTATTTT.

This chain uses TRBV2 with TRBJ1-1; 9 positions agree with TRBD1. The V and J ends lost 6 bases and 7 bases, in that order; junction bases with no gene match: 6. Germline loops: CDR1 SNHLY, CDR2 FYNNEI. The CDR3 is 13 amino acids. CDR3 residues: CASRRDRVSEAFF. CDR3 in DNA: TGTGCCAGCAGGAGGGACAGGGTTAGTGAAGCTTTCTTT.

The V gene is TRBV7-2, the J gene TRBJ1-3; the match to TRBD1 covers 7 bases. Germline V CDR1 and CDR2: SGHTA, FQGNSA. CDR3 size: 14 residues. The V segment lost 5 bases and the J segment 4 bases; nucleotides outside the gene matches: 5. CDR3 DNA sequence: TGTGCCAGCAGCACCGGGACAGTAGGAAACACCATATATTTT. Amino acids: CASSTGTVGNTIYF.

The CDR3 is CASRSTDTQYF. In DNA, the CDR3 is TGTGCCAGCAGATCCACAGATACGCAGTATTTT. The chain couples TRBV6-1 to TRBJ2-3, with D unresolved. Trimming cost V 6 bases and J 2 bases, with 3 bases left between them. This CDR3 spans 11 amino acids. The germline V gene encodes CDR1 MNHNS and CDR2 SASEGT.

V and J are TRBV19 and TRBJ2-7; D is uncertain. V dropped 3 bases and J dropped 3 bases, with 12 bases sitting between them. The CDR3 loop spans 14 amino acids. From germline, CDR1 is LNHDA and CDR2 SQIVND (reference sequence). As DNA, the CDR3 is TGTGCCAGTAGTATTTGGAAGGGTAACTACGAGCAGTACTTC. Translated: CASSIWKGNYEQYF.

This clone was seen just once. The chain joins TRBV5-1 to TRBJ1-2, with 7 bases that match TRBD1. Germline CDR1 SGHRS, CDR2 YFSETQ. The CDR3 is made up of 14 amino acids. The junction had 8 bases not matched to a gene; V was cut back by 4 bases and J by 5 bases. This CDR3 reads CASSLGTADYGYTF. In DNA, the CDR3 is TGCGCCAGCAGCCTCGGGACAGCCGATTATGGCTACACCTTC.

Here the CDR3 DNA reads TGTGCCAGCAGCTTAGCAGGGCCACAGCCCCAGCATTTT. Translated: CASSLAGPQPQHF. This chain links TRBV7-2 with TRBJ1-5; no clear D. The CDR3 covers 13 residues. From germline, CDR1 is SGHTA and CDR2 FQGNSA. V was cut by 0 bases and J by 7 bases, with 7 bases left in between.

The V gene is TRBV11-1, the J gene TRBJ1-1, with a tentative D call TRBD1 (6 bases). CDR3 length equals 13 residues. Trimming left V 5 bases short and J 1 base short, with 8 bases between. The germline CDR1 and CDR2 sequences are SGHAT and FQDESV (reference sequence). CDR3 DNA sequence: TGTGCCAGCAGCAGGGACAAGAACACTGAAGCTTTCTTT. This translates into CASSRDKNTEAFF.

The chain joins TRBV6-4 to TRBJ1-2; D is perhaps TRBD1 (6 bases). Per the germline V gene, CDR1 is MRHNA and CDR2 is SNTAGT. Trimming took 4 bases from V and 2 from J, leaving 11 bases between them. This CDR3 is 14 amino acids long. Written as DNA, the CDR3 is TGTGCCAGCAGTGTATCAGGGGACAACTATGGCTACACCTTC. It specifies CASSVSGDNYGYTF.

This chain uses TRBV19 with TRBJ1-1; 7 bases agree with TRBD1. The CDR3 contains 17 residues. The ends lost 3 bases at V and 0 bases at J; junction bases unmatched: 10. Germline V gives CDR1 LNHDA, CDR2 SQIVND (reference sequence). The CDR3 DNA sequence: TGTGCCAGTAGTATTTTCGACAGGGCCCCGATGAACACTGAAGCTTTCTTT. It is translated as CASSIFDRAPMNTEAFF.

The CDR3 DNA reads as TGCGCCAGCAGCCAAGATCTGCAGAACTATGGCTACACCTTC. Residues: CASSQDLQNYGYTF. The chain links TRBV4-3 to TRBJ1-2; D remains unclear. The germline V gene encodes CDR1 LGHNA and CDR2 YSLEER. The V gene lost 0 bases and the J gene lost 2 bases, with 7 bases spanning the gap. There are 14 residues in the CDR3.

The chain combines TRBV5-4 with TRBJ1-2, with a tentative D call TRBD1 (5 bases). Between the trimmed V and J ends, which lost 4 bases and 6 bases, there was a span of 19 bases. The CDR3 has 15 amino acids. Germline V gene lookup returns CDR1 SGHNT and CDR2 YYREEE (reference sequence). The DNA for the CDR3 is TGTGCCAGCAGCGGGAGAGGTGAGGGGAAGAATGGCTACACCTTC. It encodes CASSGRGEGKNGYTF.

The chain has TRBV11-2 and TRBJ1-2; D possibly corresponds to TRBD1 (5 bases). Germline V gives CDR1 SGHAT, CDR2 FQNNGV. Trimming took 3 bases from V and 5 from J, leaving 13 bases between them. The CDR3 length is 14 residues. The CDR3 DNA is TGTGCCAGCAGCTTTACTGGGGGGAGATATGGCTACACCTTC. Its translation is CASSFTGGRYGYTF.

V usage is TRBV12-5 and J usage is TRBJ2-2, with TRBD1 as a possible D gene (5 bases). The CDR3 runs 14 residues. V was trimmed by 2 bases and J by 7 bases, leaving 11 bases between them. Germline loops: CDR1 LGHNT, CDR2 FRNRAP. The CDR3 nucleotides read TGTGCTAGTGGTTTGCCAGGGTCGGGCGGGGAGCTGTTTTTT. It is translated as CASGLPGSGGELFF.

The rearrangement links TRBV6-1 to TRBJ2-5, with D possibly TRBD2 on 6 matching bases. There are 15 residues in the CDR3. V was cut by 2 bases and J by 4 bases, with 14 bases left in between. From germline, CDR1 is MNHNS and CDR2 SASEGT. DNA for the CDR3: TGTGCCAGCAGTGAAAACCTAGCGATGGGAGAGACCCAGTACTTC. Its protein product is CASSENLAMGETQYF.

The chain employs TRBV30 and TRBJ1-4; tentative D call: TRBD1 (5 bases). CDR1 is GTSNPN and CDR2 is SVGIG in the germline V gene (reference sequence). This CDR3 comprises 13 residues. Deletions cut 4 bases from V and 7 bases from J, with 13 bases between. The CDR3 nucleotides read TGTGCCTGGAATAAACAGGTTTCTGAAAAACTGTTTTTT. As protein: CAWNKQVSEKLFF.

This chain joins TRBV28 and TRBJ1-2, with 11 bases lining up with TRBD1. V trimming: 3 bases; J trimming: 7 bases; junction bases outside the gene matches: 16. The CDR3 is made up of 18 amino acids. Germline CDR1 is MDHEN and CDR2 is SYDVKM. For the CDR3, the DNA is TGTGCCAGCAGTTTCTTCCTCTACCGGGACAGGGGGGCGGCTGGCTACACCTTC. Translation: CASSFFLYRDRGAAGYTF.

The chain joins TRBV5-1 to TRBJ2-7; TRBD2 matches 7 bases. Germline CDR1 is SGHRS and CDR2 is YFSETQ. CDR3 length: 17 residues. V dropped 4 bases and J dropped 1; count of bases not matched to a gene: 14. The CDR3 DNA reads TGCGCCAGCAGCGCGGTAGGCCGCGGGGGAGGGTCCTACGAGCAGTACTTC. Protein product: CASSAVGRGGGSYEQYF.

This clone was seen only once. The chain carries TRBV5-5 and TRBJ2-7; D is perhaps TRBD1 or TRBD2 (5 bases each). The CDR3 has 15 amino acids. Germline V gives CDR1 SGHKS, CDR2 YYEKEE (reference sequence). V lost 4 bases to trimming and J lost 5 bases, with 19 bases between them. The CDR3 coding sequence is TGTGCCAGCAGCCGGAACGCCCAAAAGGGACACGAGCAGTACTTC. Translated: CASSRNAQKGHEQYF.

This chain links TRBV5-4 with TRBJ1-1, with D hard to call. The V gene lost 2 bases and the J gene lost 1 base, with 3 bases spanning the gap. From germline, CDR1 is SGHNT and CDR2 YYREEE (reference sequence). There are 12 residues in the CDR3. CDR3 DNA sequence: TGTGCCAGCAGCTTTCAGAACACTGAAGCTTTCTTT. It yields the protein CASSFQNTEAFF.

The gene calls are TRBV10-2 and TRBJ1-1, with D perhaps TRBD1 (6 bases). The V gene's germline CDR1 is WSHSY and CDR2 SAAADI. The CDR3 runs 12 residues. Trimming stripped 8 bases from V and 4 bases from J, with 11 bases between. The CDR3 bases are TGCGCCAGCGGACGGGGGCCCACTGAAGCTTTCTTT. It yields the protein CASGRGPTEAFF.